The present T cell receptor beta chain was sequenced within a study of cytomegalovirus exposure and HLA in healthy donors (dated 2017 in TCRdb). In the study overall: According to an earlier analysis of 587 of the donors, roughly 180 million T cells yielded over 90 million unique TCR beta sequences and 276 Gb of sequence data. An early release that covered 640 HLA-typed donors contained about 290 gigabases of sequencing data and tens of millions of unique TCR sequences. Among the roughly 380 genotyped donors, around 81% belonged to the genetic ancestry cluster associated with self-reported Caucasian donors. The study was designed to test whether signatures of past pathogen exposure could be identified by cataloging public T cell receptors. The T cell repertoires of some 670 subjects were profiled by immunosequencing and related to cytomegalovirus serostatus. Besides the first cohort of around 670 subjects, a separate validation cohort made up of over 100 different subjects was used. High-throughput TCR immunosequencing, statistical association of individual TCRs with disease status, and machine learning were combined to predict cytomegalovirus infection status. A later analysis re-analyzed previously published TCR beta repertoires from 650 to 800 donors and added high-resolution HLA genotyping to study TCR occurrence patterns. Rather than drawing on any new phenotypic data, the later analysis identified candidate immune exposures from TCR beta sequences and the way those sequences occurred across donors. An earlier analysis of 587 of the donors applied high-throughput TCR beta sequencing to assess whether each TCR beta V gene segment acted as functional or pseudogenic. Donor age, sex, ethnicity and CMV serostatus were collected together with the repertoire data. In a later genetic analysis, genome-wide SNP genotypes for about 60% of the 666 donors were used, and that subset was treated as a discovery cohort. Every repertoire in the discovery cohort had been generated on one and the same sequencing platform. HLA typing covered class I and class II loci at four-digit resolution. Typing coverage differed by locus: A, B, C, DRB1 and DQB1 were typed in roughly 620-640 donors, DQA1 in about 500, DPA1 in around 580, and DPB1 in approximately 450. Five DR-DQ haplotypes were handled as single units for association and clustering because linkage in the cohort was strong. Across some 400 genotyped donors of the cohort, an average of about 200,000 unique TCR beta nucleotide sequences per donor were sequenced, and around 20% of those sequences were non-productive. Broad study findings and their caveats: Because HLA typing was missing for some donors at each locus, association tests included only the typed subset. In vitro tests confirmed that a few of the cytomegalovirus-associated TCR beta chains recognize cytomegalovirus antigens. In both the original and validation cohorts, the classifier was reported to diagnose cytomegalovirus status with high specificity and sensitivity. While some public TCRs were present in many individuals, most TCR sequences turned up only very rarely across donors. A further reported finding was that TCR beta sequences accurately predicted the HLA-A and HLA-B alleles for most subjects in the first cohort. Because the 87-base-pair reads could not distinguish some IMGT-functional V segments, including TRBV6-2 and TRBV6-3, those segments were excluded. In this cohort, only TCR beta chains were sequenced, and detectable features were limited by the absence of alpha or paired-chain data. Roughly uniform sequencing depth across donors was assumed in presence/absence analyses, although this assumption may not hold. A group of highly shared sequence variants was considered likely to be a technical artifact of the sequencing pipeline. Compared with the approximately 600-donor mean, donors in an Asian-associated ancestry cluster had fewer N-insertions in productive TCRs, according to a later genetic analysis. Compared with equally common non-associated chains, HLA-associated TCR beta chains in a later analysis were more clonally expanded and had lower generation probabilities. In the study, 164 TCR beta chains were listed as associated with cytomegalovirus. An association between a missense DCLRE1C variant and V-gene and J-gene trimming of TCR beta chains was found in a later genetic analysis and replicated in an independent cohort. The authors suggested that the approach could potentially be generalized to other disease states and immunological phenotypes. Immune exposure information for the cohort was limited to CMV serostatus. Several of the top co-occurrence clusters appeared to be linked to parvovirus B19, influenza, CMV and Epstein-Barr virus, according to a later analysis. Specific HLA alleles were associated with 15,000 to 20,000 TCR beta sequences at a false discovery rate of 0.05 in a later analysis. Most CMV-associated TCR beta chains appeared to be HLA-restricted in a later analysis, and the HLA associations seemed to be driven largely by CMV exposure. In a later analysis, TCR association rates were found to vary across HLA loci, with the most associated TCRs seen for DRB1 alleles and the fewest for HLA-C alleles. The earlier analysis of approximately 540 of the donors excluded roughly 17 rarely observed V segments, including chromosome 9 orphons, because counts were too low. When HLA alleles, especially DR and DQ, strongly co-occurred, TCR associations were difficult to assign to individual alleles. Linkage disequilibrium might explain the correlated functional status among segregating V segments, but an unknown experimental factor could not be ruled out. In an earlier analysis of around 500 of the donors, most TCR beta V segments appeared in productive rearrangements about 87% or about 30% of the time, broadly matching IMGT annotations.

Spanning cysteine to phenylalanine, the CDR3 consists of 14 amino acids. Only the CDR3 part of the read is kept: 42 bases, read in frame from the first base. CDR1 and CDR2 were assigned from the germline V gene as SGHRS and YFSETQ. Compared with germline, V lacks 6 bases and J lacks 3 bases; bases without a gene match: 6. The cohort consisted of some 730 healthy bone marrow donors. All cohort members were sampled while nominally healthy, although unrecorded immune exposures were likely present. The donor tested CMV seronegative, placing the donor among the 350 or so seronegative members of the cohort. Each donor provided a peripheral blood sample, and peripheral blood mononuclear cells were used for TCR beta sequencing. The Qiagen DNeasy Blood Extraction Kit was used to extract genomic DNA from the blood cell samples. Libraries were prepared through the immunoSEQ multiplex PCR assay. For the multiplex PCR, a mixture combining 60 forward primers for TCR Vbeta segments and 13 reverse primers for TCR Jbeta segments was used. Amplification of the CDR3 region of rearranged TCR beta genes was performed with a multiplex PCR assay on genomic DNA. The Illumina HiSeq System was used to sequence the amplified TCR beta libraries as 87-base-pair reads. The original methods were these. Across the roughly 700 repertoires, a later analysis counted some 80 million unique TCR beta chains, roughly 11 million of which were shared by at least two donors. Raw reads were error-corrected and collapsed into unique sequences by a nearest-neighbor algorithm in which closely related sequences were merged to remove PCR and sequencing errors. V, D and J gene segments were assigned by aligning CDR3 sequences to IMGT reference sequences. For a sequence to be retained, a match of at least six nucleotides was required to both a V gene segment and a J gene segment. Rearrangements were called productive when the CDR3 lacked stop codons and stayed in frame with V and J; all others were non-productive. CDR3 was defined according to IMGT convention as the region running from the second conserved V-encoded cysteine to the conserved J-encoded phenylalanine. Sequences without an unambiguous match to a single V gene segment were excluded from the earlier analysis of 587 of the donors. In an earlier analysis of around 590 of the donors, a V segment was called functional when productive rearrangements were above 56.7%, and segregating when the standard deviation between donors exceeded 5%. To diagnose cytomegalovirus status from the catalog of TCR beta chain sequences, a statistical classification framework was built. A later analysis assigned V and J genes by comparing TCR nucleotide sequences with IMGT/GENE-DB human TR gene sequences. In a later analysis, CDR3 sequences and most-parsimonious VDJ recombination scenarios were assigned using the TCRdist pipeline. A later analysis defined each TCR beta chain by its CDR3 amino acid sequence plus V-gene family, and excluded reads lacking a unique V-gene family. A later analysis removed over 500 highly shared, low-generation-probability nucleotide sequences to deal with suspected cross-contamination and a sequencing artifact. In a later analysis, a clonal expansion index for each public chain was calculated from normalized within-repertoire ranks of inferred template counts. A later analysis computed generation probabilities with a VDJ recombination model fitted to out-of-frame rearrangements, and checked the results against IGoR. In a later analysis, TCR-TCR, TCR-HLA and TCR-CMV co-occurrence was scored with hypergeometric tests, and a repertoire-size bias correction was applied to TCR pairs. To estimate false discovery rates, a later analysis permuted the HLA or CMV assignments 20 times. In a later analysis, co-occurring TCRs were grouped using DBSCAN, with TCRdist sequence similarity added in when clustering inside HLA-allele-positive subsets. For co-occurrence clustering, repertoires with fewer than 30,000 or more than 120,000 public chains were excluded, along with five repertoires with anomalous nucleotide sharing. TCRdb provides this immuneACCESS table in a form limited to in-frame rearrangements. Some clones are lacking; in checked studies, under half of them reflect an unresolved V gene, and why the rest are absent is not known. V, J and clone size reflect that table, while D and trimming were determined from the DNA. This sample's clone table shows approximately 110,000 clones. The ten largest make up roughly 0.94% of the sample.

Worth noting for this clone: Its antigen is currently not known.

Recombination linked TRBV5-1 to TRBJ2-1; TRBD2 lines up with 7 middle nucleotides. The receptor's source is a man aged 18 to 30 in good health and CMV-seronegative. The sequencing sample was made of PBMCs. The nucleotide sequence reads TGCGCCAGCATGTCTCCGGGGGGCTACAATGAGCAGTTCTTC. Translated, this is CASMSPGGYNEQFF. Extended through the reference TRBV5-1 and TRBJ2-1 proteins, this CDR3 yields the full variable domain: KAGVTQTPRYLIKTRGQQVTLSCSPISGHRSVSWYQQTPGQGLQFLFEYFSETQRNKGNFPGRFSGRQFSNSRSEMNVSTLELGDSALYLCASMSPGGYNEQFFGPGTRLTVL.